This T cell receptor (beta chain) was retrieved from a study of blood T cell repertoires in COVID-19. Study-wide context: Sources were T cells, B-cell-depleted T cells, or PBMCs; the material itself was cDNA or gDNA.

Some clones are missing from TCRdb's copy, which holds only in-frame ones; the method was immunoSEQ multiplex PCR. The sample yields around 310,000 clones, 75% to 95% seen once. Trimming took off 3 bases at V and 3 bases at J, with 9 bases between the two ends. Germline-derived CDR1 and CDR2 are SNHLY and FYNNEI. The CDR3 has 13 amino acids. The sequencing sample was made of peripheral blood. The chain is built from TRBV2 and TRBJ2-7, with D perhaps matching TRBD1 (6 bases). The sequence derives from a woman aged 30 to 39 with COVID-19, enrolled during active disease. The CDR3 DNA sequence: TGTGCCAGCAGTGAGCCAGGGGTCTACGAGCAGTACTTC. Translating gives CASSEPGVYEQYF.